These 21 T cell receptor beta chains originate from one sample sequenced in a study of blood T cells in healthy people across ages. Primed by a sample-barcoded 5' primer and a J-beta primer mix, a second PCR proceeded for roughly 6 to 12 cycles. MiXCR, run by TCRdb on the 5' RACE reads, gives a single entry per CDR3 protein. The profile covers around 870,000 distinct CDR3 sequences, with under 35% appearing a single time and 17% taken by the ten largest. Material: blood. Source of these receptors: a woman aged 80 or older in good health.

This clonotype has a handful of counts. J is TRBJ2-3 and V is TRBV7-8; maybe TRBD2 (6 bases). Trimming left V 7 bases short and J 0 bases short, with 17 bases between. Germline CDR1 is SGHVS and CDR2 is FQNEAQ. This CDR3 has 16 amino acids. This CDR3 reads CASIRRRGTSTDTQYF. DNA of the CDR3: TGTGCCAGCATCCGCAGACGGGGGACTAGCACAGATACGCAGTATTTT.

This clonotype was seen many times. V gene TRBV21-1 combines with J gene TRBJ2-1; TRBD1 is taken as the D call from the table, unchecked against the DNA. TRBV21-1 is noted as a pseudogene. The length of the CDR3 is 16 residues. CDR3 protein: CASPSLRTPTYNEQFF. In DNA, the CDR3 is TGTGCCAGCCCCTCGCTCCGGACACCCACCTACAATGAGCAGTTCTTC.

The J gene is TRBJ2-6, the V gene TRBV3-1; no firm D call. The CDR3 extends over 16 amino acids. Trimming cost V 3 bases and J 2 bases, with 11 bases left between them. Per germline, CDR1 LGHDT and CDR2 YNNKEL (reference sequence). The CDR3 loop is CASSQRSRPGANVLTF. The DNA for the CDR3 is TGTGCCAGCAGCCAGCGGTCCAGGCCTGGGGCCAACGTCCTGACTTTC.

In regard to this clonotype: This could be a read error, since a much larger clone is one nucleotide away. Here the CDR3 reads CSAPGTGGTSGRDEQYF. The DNA of the CDR3 is TGCAGTGCCCCGGGGACAGGGGGGACTAGCGGGCGCGATGAGCAGTACTTC. The V gene is TRBV20-1, the J gene TRBJ2-5; D might be TRBD2 (12 bases). V was pared by 6 bases and J by 11 bases, with 34 bases between. Germline CDR1 and CDR2: DFQATT and SNEGSKA (reference sequence). This CDR3 region has 17 residues.

This sequence joins TRBV30 and TRBJ1-4; no reliable D call. The CDR3 has 15 amino acids. V was pared by 2 bases and J by 5 bases, with 15 bases between. Germline lookup yields CDR1 GTSNPN and CDR2 SVGIG (reference sequence). In nucleotides, the CDR3 is TGTGCCTGGAGTACCCAGGCAGGAAAGAATGAAAAACTGTTTTTT. The encoded protein is CAWSTQAGKNEKLFF.

This clonotype was picked up many times. The chain is built from TRBV29-1 and TRBJ2-1, with D perhaps TRBD1 (6 bases). This CDR3 comprises 14 residues. The germline V and J ends were trimmed by 4 bases and 7 bases, with 17 bases remaining between them. Germline V gives CDR1 SQVTM, CDR2 ANQGSEA. The CDR3 loop reads CSVGYRELVNEQFF. The CDR3 nucleotides are TGCAGCGTTGGGTACAGGGAATTAGTAAATGAGCAGTTCTTC.

This clonotype has only a few counts. This chain joins TRBV11-2 and TRBJ1-2, with D possibly matching TRBD1 (5 bases). Germline V lookup: CDR1 SGHAT, CDR2 FQNNGV. CDR3 size: 15 residues. Trimming shortened V by 6 bases and J by 3 bases, and 17 bases separated the two germline ends. CDR3 DNA sequence: TGTGCCAGCAGGAAAGGGACCTCTGGTCACTATGGCTACACCTTC. Translated, it gives CASRKGTSGHYGYTF.

As regards this clonotype: Possible read error: a much larger clone is one base away. The chain is built from TRBV20-1 and TRBJ2-5, with 9 bases fitting TRBD2. CDR3 length equals 13 residues. After removal of 5 bases from V and 11 bases from J, the junction contained 12 bases not matched to a gene. Germline CDR1 is DFQATT and CDR2 is SNEGSKA (reference sequence). The CDR3 protein is CSAWTSANNEQYF. CDR3 coding DNA: TGCAGTGCTTGGACTAGCGCCAACAATGAGCAGTACTTC.

This clonotype turned up a few times. V is TRBV24-1 and J is TRBJ2-6; D uncertain. V gave up 3 bases and J gave up 3 bases, with 2 bases separating them. Germline values: CDR1 KGHDR, CDR2 SFDVKD. This CDR3 has 13 amino acids. CDR3 in DNA: TGTGCCACCAGTGATGGTGGGGCCAACGTCCTGACTTTC. Translating it yields CATSDGGANVLTF.

This clonotype showed up many times. This sequence joins TRBV6-2 or TRBV6-3 and TRBJ2-7; D unclear. The CDR3 is 14 residues long. V was cut by 6 bases and J by 4 bases, with 16 bases left in between. Germline-derived CDR1 and CDR2 are MNHEY and SVGEGT. CDR3 bases: TGTGCCAGCAGGGGGAATCCTACGGGTTACGAGCAGTACTTC. Its translation is CASRGNPTGYEQYF.

The chain uses TRBV7-2 and TRBJ1-5, with a weak D call TRBD1 (6 bases). Germline V CDR1 and CDR2: SGHTA, FQGNSA. With 3 bases removed from V and 3 bases from J, the gap between germline ends came to 12 bases. The CDR3 loop spans 15 amino acids. CDR3 DNA: TGTGCCAGCAGCTTCGCGGACAGACTCAATCAGCCCCAGCATTTT. Its translation: CASSFADRLNQPQHF.

By frequency in the sample, this clonotype is medium-sized. The genes are TRBV7-2 and TRBJ2-3; possible D gene TRBD1, 6 bases. The CDR3 extends over 16 amino acids. With 1 base removed from V and 0 bases from J, the gap between germline ends came to 11 bases. Germline-derived CDR1 and CDR2 are SGHTA and FQGNSA. The CDR3 is CASSLGPGQSTDTQYF. CDR3 bases: TGTGCCAGCAGCTTAGGGCCGGGACAAAGCACAGATACGCAGTATTTT.

This clonotype was picked up many times. CDR3 bases: TGTGCCAGCAGCTTGGAAAATTATGACTGGGAGACCCAGTACTTC. It specifies CASSLENYDWETQYF. The chain combines TRBV5-5 with TRBJ2-5; D is uncertain. The germline V gene encodes CDR1 SGHKS and CDR2 YYEKEE (reference sequence). The CDR3 sequence is 15 residues long. V dropped 0 bases and J dropped 5 bases, with 14 bases sitting between them.

The rearrangement uses TRBV6-2 or TRBV6-3 and TRBJ2-2; perhaps TRBD1 as D (6 bases). Germline CDR1 is MNHEY and CDR2 is SVGEGT. CDR3 length: 17 amino acids. V was shortened by 2 bases and J by 0 bases, with 13 bases between the two germline ends. DNA for the CDR3: TGTGCCAGCAGTTACCCAACAGGGCTAGCGAACACCGGGGAGCTGTTTTTT. Translating it yields CASSYPTGLANTGELFF.

This clonotype was counted at least ten times. This chain joins TRBV6-2 or TRBV6-3 and TRBJ1-6; 9 bases match TRBD1. Germline values: CDR1 MNHEY, CDR2 SVGEGT. Unmatched junction bases numbered 7, after V lost 6 bases and J lost 7 bases. This CDR3 contains 15 residues. CDR3 amino acids: CASRLGQGINSPLHF. As DNA, the CDR3 is TGTGCCAGCAGGCTCGGACAGGGGATCAATTCACCCCTCCACTTT.

In the case of this clonotype: A much larger clone sits a single nucleotide away, making a read error possible. The V call is TRBV7-2, the J call TRBJ2-7; maybe TRBD1 (6 bases). The V and J ends lost 6 bases and 5 bases respectively, with 14 bases between them. The length of the CDR3 is 13 residues. The germline CDR1 and CDR2 sequences are SGHTA and FQGNSA. CDR3 region: CASSYRVRDEQYF. The CDR3 coding sequence is TGTGCCAGCAGTTACAGGGTGAGGGACGAGCAGTACTTC. The whole variable domain, remainder taken from reference TRBV7-2 and TRBJ2-7, is GAGVSQSPSNKVTEKGKDVELRCDPISGHTALYWYRQSLGQGLEFLIYFQGNSAPDKSGLPSDRFSAERTGGSVSTLTIQRTQQEDSAVYLCASSYRVRDEQYFGPGTRLTVT.

This chain uses TRBV12-3 or TRBV12-4 with TRBJ2-1; D possibly corresponds to TRBD2 (5 bases). Trimming pared 5 bases from V and 4 bases from J, leaving 9 bases between. The CDR3 is 13 residues long. The CDR3, as DNA: TGTGCCAGCAGTAAAGGACTGTACAATGAGCAGTTCTTC. It yields the protein CASSKGLYNEQFF.

Only a few counts were recorded for this clonotype. V and J are TRBV15 and TRBJ1-6; no clear D. CDR3 length equals 17 residues. Trimming left V 0 bases short and J 0 bases short, with 9 bases between. Germline CDR1 reads LNHNV; CDR2 reads YYDKDF (reference sequence). The CDR3 loop reads CATSRDRGPSYNSPLHF. CDR3 DNA: TGTGCCACCAGCAGAGATCGTGGGCCCTCCTATAATTCACCCCTCCACTTT. The variable domain in full, with the rest retrieved from reference TRBV15 and TRBJ1-6, is DAMVIQNPRYQVTQFGKPVTLSCSQTLNHNVMYWYQQKSSQAPKLLFHYYDKDFNNEADTPDNFQSRRPNTSFCFLDIRSPGLGDTAMYLCATSRDRGPSYNSPLHFGNGTRLTVT.

This chain joins TRBV12-3 or TRBV12-4 and TRBJ2-7, with 14 bases matching TRBD2. Losses at the gene ends were 6 bases for V and 7 bases for J; bases not matched to a gene: 8. The CDR3 spans 15 residues. The CDR3 loop reads CASSPGTSGSQEQYF. As DNA, the CDR3 is TGTGCCAGCAGCCCGGGGACTAGCGGGAGTCAAGAGCAGTACTTC.

This clonotype has just a few counts. The chain uses TRBV14 and TRBJ2-4; 8 bases agree with TRBD2. The germline V gene encodes CDR1 SGHDN and CDR2 FVKESK. CDR3 size: 19 residues. V shed 2 bases, J shed 0 bases, and the junction held 12 bases outside the gene matches. The CDR3: CASSQTSGRSQLAKNIQYF. For the CDR3, the DNA is TGTGCCAGCAGCCAAACTAGCGGAAGGTCTCAACTAGCCAAAAACATTCAGTACTTC. Full variable domain (missing parts from reference TRBV14 and TRBJ2-4): EAGVTQFPSHSVIEKGQTVTLRCDPISGHDNLYWYRRVMGKEIKFLLHFVKESKQDESGMPNNRFLAERTGGTYSTLKVQPAELEDSGVYFCASSQTSGRSQLAKNIQYFGAGTRLSVL.

The chain uses TRBV2 and TRBJ2-3; maybe TRBD2 (6 bases). Germline loops: CDR1 SNHLY, CDR2 FYNNEI. The CDR3 consists of 13 residues. V was cut by 7 bases and J by 1 base, with 9 bases left in between. The CDR3 bases are TGTGCCAGCACGGAGGGAGGCACAGATACGCAGTATTTT. Protein product: CASTEGGTDTQYF.